The sequence of this TCR beta chain was determined in a study of blood T cell repertoires in COVID-19. Study summary: There were acute and convalescent COVID-19 samples, and they came from the United States, Italy and Spain. T cells, B-cell-depleted T cells, or PBMCs provided the cDNA or gDNA that served as material.

Original processing notes: By means of reference gene primer amplification, nucleated cell counts were estimated. Repertoires were generated with immunoSEQ multiplex PCR, while TCRdb's copy carries only in-frame clones and drops some. That table is the source of V, J and clone size, and D and trimming were worked out from the DNA. Of roughly 700,000 clones in the sample, more than 80% are singletons; the top ten hold over 0.2%. The V end was cut by 4 bases, the J end by 5 bases, with 14 bases between. This CDR3 spans 14 amino acids. Per germline, CDR1 ENHRY and CDR2 SYGVKD. This clone was detected once.

This sequence was found in a woman aged 18-29 years with acute or convalescent COVID-19. Sequenced material: peripheral blood. This chain connects TRBV10-3 to TRBJ1-2; D remains unclear. The CDR3 DNA is TGTGCCATCAGTGCTGCACAGTCCGATTATGGCTACACCTTC. This translates into CAISAAQSDYGYTF.